The next 17 T cell receptor beta chains were all read from a single sample in a study of blood T cell repertoires in COVID-19. TCRdb's copy holds only in-frame clones and misses some; the assay was immunoSEQ multiplex PCR. The data contain hundreds of thousands of clones, approximately 82% of them seen just once; the ten biggest clones take up about 5.7%. Sequencing was carried out using peripheral blood. These receptors all stem from a man of 80 years or more with acute or convalescent COVID-19.

This chain links TRBV10-3 with TRBJ1-5; D not resolved. V lost 2 bases and J lost 2, with 10 bases in between. Looked up from germline, CDR1 is ENHRY and CDR2 is SYGVKD. The CDR3 runs to 15 residues. CDR3 sequence (DNA): TGTGCCATCAGTGAGAGAGAGGGTCGCAATCAGCCCCAGCATTTT. Translating gives CAISEREGRNQPQHF.

CDR3 sequence (DNA): TGCGCCAGCAGCTTGTTTGGGGGCGGATTGAACACTGAAGCTTTCTTT. It is translated as CASSLFGGGLNTEAFF. The chain uses TRBV5-1 and TRBJ1-1; maybe TRBD1 (6 bases). Per the germline V gene, CDR1 is SGHRS and CDR2 is YFSETQ. The ends were cut back, 1 base at V and 0 bases at J, with 13 bases in the middle. This CDR3 is 16 amino acids long.

The J gene is TRBJ2-7, the V gene TRBV6-5; TRBD1 matches at 8 bases. Germline lookup yields CDR1 MNHEY and CDR2 SVGAGI. The CDR3 spans 12 residues. Unmatched junction bases numbered 3, after V lost 9 bases and J lost 2 bases. Written as DNA, the CDR3 is TGTGCCAGTGGGACAGGTCCCTACGAGCAGTACTTC. Its translation is CASGTGPYEQYF.

This clone was detected ten times or more. V and J are TRBV7-9 and TRBJ1-1; possible D gene TRBD1, 5 bases. From germline, CDR1 is SEHNR and CDR2 FQNEAQ (reference sequence). CDR3 length: 14 residues. The V and J ends lost 1 base and 2 bases respectively, with 8 bases between them. CDR3 sequence (DNA): TGTGCCAGCAGCTTAGGGAGGGGAAACACTGAAGCTTTCTTT. Protein product: CASSLGRGNTEAFF.

The rearrangement joins TRBV28 to TRBJ2-3; 7 bases fit TRBD1. With 5 bases clipped from V and 0 bases from J, the junction kept 8 bases outside the gene matches. The germline CDR1 and CDR2 sequences are MDHEN and SYDVKM. This CDR3 is built from 16 residues. The CDR3 loop is CASSTRQGTSTDTQYF. DNA of the CDR3: TGTGCCAGCAGTACTCGACAGGGAACTAGCACAGATACGCAGTATTTT. The full variable domain, completed using reference TRBV28 and TRBJ2-3, is DVKVTQSSRYLVKRTGEKVFLECVQDMDHENMFWYRQDPGLGLRLIYFSYDVKMKEKGDIPEGYSVSREKKERFSLILESASTNQTSMYLCASSTRQGTSTDTQYFGPGTRLTVL.

The chain uses TRBV3-1 (or the pseudogene TRBV3-2) and TRBJ2-1, with D uncertain. CDR1 LGHDT and CDR2 YNNKEL come from the germline V gene (reference sequence). Trimming left V 3 bases short and J 6 bases short, with 9 bases between. This CDR3 is built from 13 residues. The CDR3 DNA follows: TGTGCCAGCAGCCACGACTTAGGCAATGAGCAGTTCTTC. Amino acid sequence: CASSHDLGNEQFF.

This sequence joins TRBV3-1 (or the pseudogene TRBV3-2) and TRBJ2-7; possibly TRBD2 for D (6 bases). The CDR3 loop spans 13 amino acids. Germline CDR1 and CDR2: LGHDT and YNNKEL (reference sequence). Trimming shortened V by 3 bases and J by 5 bases, and 11 bases separated the two germline ends. As DNA, the CDR3 is TGTGCCAGCAGCCAGATCGGGAGAGACGAGCAGTACTTC. Its protein product is CASSQIGRDEQYF.

CDR3 bases: TGCGCCAGCAGCCAAGGGGACAGAAATTCACCCCTCCACTTT. Its protein is CASSQGDRNSPLHF. The genes are TRBV4-1 and TRBJ1-6; 7 bases are shared with TRBD1. CDR1 and CDR2 from the germline V gene are MGHRA and YSYEKL. V trimming: 1 base; J trimming: 7 bases; junction bases outside the gene matches: 1. CDR3 length equals 14 residues.

This clone was counted a few times. The rearrangement uses TRBV7-3 and TRBJ2-2; 8 nucleotides agree with TRBD1. The CDR3 runs 15 residues. With 5 bases clipped from V and 3 bases from J, the junction kept 5 bases outside the gene matches. CDR1 is SGHTA, CDR2 FQGTGA, per germline. The CDR3 DNA reads TGTGCCAGCAGCCACGGACAGGGAGACACCGGGGAGCTGTTTTTT. Translating gives CASSHGQGDTGELFF.

The J gene is TRBJ2-2, the V gene TRBV9; 11 positions agree with TRBD2. Per germline, CDR1 SGDLS and CDR2 YYNGEE. There are 17 residues in the CDR3. The V segment lost 0 bases and the J segment 4 bases; nucleotides outside the gene matches: 5. CDR3 sequence: CASSVALGTSGTGELFF. The CDR3 DNA reads TGTGCCAGCAGCGTAGCTTTGGGGACTAGCGGCACCGGGGAGCTGTTTTTT.

The CDR3 coding sequence is TGTGCCAGTAGTATAGGCGGGACTAGCGGGAGTAATGAGCAGTTCTTC. Translating it yields CASSIGGTSGSNEQFF. The rearrangement joins TRBV19 to TRBJ2-1; TRBD2 matches 14 bases. V was pared by 1 base and J by 7 bases, with 3 bases of the junction left unmatched. CDR1 and CDR2 (germline): LNHDA, SQIVND (reference sequence). CDR3 size: 16 residues.

A few counts support this clone. The chain employs TRBV6-5 and TRBJ1-5; TRBD1 matches at 10 bases. This CDR3 is built from 15 residues. The trim removed 6 bases at V and 5 bases at J, leaving 7 bases unmatched. The V gene's germline CDR1 is MNHEY and CDR2 SVGAGI. This CDR3 reads CASSRGQGVYQPQHF. The CDR3 nucleotides are TGTGCCAGCAGCCGAGGACAGGGGGTTTATCAGCCCCAGCATTTT.

The chain combines TRBV6-1 with TRBJ1-3, with 7 bases matching TRBD1. With V trimmed by 3 bases and J by 0 bases, 8 bases remained unmatched. This CDR3 region has 17 residues. CDR1 and CDR2 (germline): MNHNS, SASEGT. CDR3 bases: TGTGCCAGCAGTGACCCGGGACAGAACCTCTCTGGAAACACCATATATTTT. Translated: CASSDPGQNLSGNTIYF.

The chain links TRBV7-2 to TRBJ2-7; D may be TRBD1 (6 bases). CDR1 SGHTA and CDR2 FQGNSA come from the germline V gene. Trimming took 2 bases from V and 2 from J, leaving 10 bases between them. The CDR3 is 14 residues long. CDR3 bases: TGTGCCAGCAGCTTATCACAGGGACCCTACGAGCAGTACTTC. Protein product: CASSLSQGPYEQYF.

V usage is TRBV18 and J usage is TRBJ1-2; D is uncertain. CDR1 and CDR2 (germline): KGHSH, LQKENI. Trimming left V 0 bases short and J 2 bases short, with 13 bases between. This CDR3 region has 16 residues. The CDR3 protein is CASSPPVRELNYGYTF. DNA for the CDR3: TGTGCCAGCTCACCACCGGTAAGGGAGTTGAACTATGGCTACACCTTC.

The V gene is TRBV7-6, the J gene TRBJ2-7, with D perhaps TRBD2 (6 bases). Germline loops: CDR1 SGHVS, CDR2 FNYEAQ. Deletions cut 1 base from V and 3 bases from J, with 10 bases between. CDR3 length: 14 residues. The CDR3 here is CASSLDGRDYEQYF. CDR3 bases: TGTGCCAGCAGCTTAGACGGGAGAGACTACGAGCAGTACTTC.

The rearrangement joins TRBV13 to TRBJ2-4; tentatively, D is TRBD1 (7 bases). V gave up 0 bases and J gave up 8 bases, with 14 bases separating them. The CDR3 length is 15 residues. Germline V gene data show CDR1 as PRHDT and CDR2 as FYEKMQ (reference sequence). The CDR3 DNA reads as TGTGCCAGCAGCTTAGGTACAGGGGAGGAGTACATTCAGTACTTC. Residues: CASSLGTGEEYIQYF.